A single sample is the source of the 24 T cell receptor beta chains below, sequenced in a study of CD8 T cells in ankylosing spondylitis. MiXCR, run by TCRdb on the 5' RACE reads, gives a single entry per CDR3 protein. The table has 250,000 to 350,000 distinct CDR3 sequences, roughly 20% seen once. The sequenced material came from blood, either unsorted or a sorted T cell fraction (not recorded which). Every receptor here comes from a male donor with ankylosing spondylitis or in good health (not recorded which).

This clonotype was recorded a few times. The CDR3 loop is CASSSGLAGPINEQFF. For the CDR3, the DNA is TGCGCCAGCAGCTCAGGACTAGCGGGACCTATTAATGAGCAGTTCTTC. The chain links TRBV5-1 to TRBJ2-1; TRBD2 aligns across 12 bases. Germline V gene data show CDR1 as SGHRS and CDR2 as YFSETQ. J lost 7 bases, V lost 3 bases, and 8 bases had no gene match. There are 16 residues in the CDR3.

This clonotype was detected a few times. This chain connects TRBV12-3 or TRBV12-4 to TRBJ2-3; D might be TRBD1 (5 bases). This CDR3 is 11 amino acids long. Trimming shortened V by 6 bases and J by 10 bases, and 11 bases separated the two germline ends. The CDR3 region is CASSTLQAQYF. The CDR3 DNA is TGTGCCAGCAGCACCCTACAGGCGCAGTATTTT.

The chain joins TRBV27 to TRBJ2-2, with 7 bases lining up with TRBD1. The CDR3 contains 15 residues. V lost 1 base, J lost 1 base, and 0 bases stayed unmatched. The germline V gene encodes CDR1 MNHEY and CDR2 SMNVEV (reference sequence). CDR3 loop: CASSLYRGNTGELFF. CDR3 DNA: TGTGCCAGCAGTTTATACAGGGGGAACACCGGGGAGCTGTTTTTT.

This clonotype was picked up a small number of times. This sequence joins TRBV3-1 and TRBJ2-1, with a possible D match to TRBD2 (6 bases). Trimming pared 2 bases from V and 3 bases from J, leaving 14 bases between. CDR1 and CDR2 (germline): LGHDT, YNNKEL (reference sequence). This CDR3 has 16 residues. This CDR3 is CASSQQAGRNYNEQFF. CDR3 nucleotide sequence: TGTGCCAGCAGCCAACAAGCGGGCCGGAACTACAATGAGCAGTTCTTC.

Only a few counts were recorded for this clonotype. V gene TRBV28 combines with J gene TRBJ2-5; the match to TRBD2 covers 9 bases. The CDR3 runs 17 residues. Germline values: CDR1 MDHEN, CDR2 SYDVKM. V gave up 1 base and J gave up 5 bases; unmatched junction bases: 11. In DNA, the CDR3 is TGTGCCAGCAGTTTATCGTGGCTTAGCGGGGGATTGGAGACCCAGTACTTC. The encoded protein is CASSLSWLSGGLETQYF.

This chain links TRBV6-1 with TRBJ2-5; tentative D call: TRBD1 (5 bases). Germline V gives CDR1 MNHNS, CDR2 SASEGT. The V gene lost 9 bases and the J gene lost 4 bases, with 12 bases spanning the gap. This CDR3 contains 12 residues. The CDR3 loop reads CASVGVGETQYF. CDR3 sequence (DNA): TGTGCCAGTGTAGGGGTAGGAGAGACCCAGTACTTC.

This clonotype is categorized as medium-sized. The gene calls are TRBV25-1 and TRBJ2-7; D unresolved. Germline loops: CDR1 MGHDK, CDR2 SYGVNS. Trimming shortened V by 3 bases and J by 2 bases, and 2 bases separated the two germline ends. The CDR3 has 11 amino acids. The CDR3 spells CASSDPYEQYV. The CDR3 nucleotides are TGTGCCAGCAGTGACCCCTACGAGCAGTACGTC.

This clonotype appeared many times. The V gene is TRBV5-1, the J gene TRBJ2-2; D is perhaps TRBD1 (5 bases). The CDR3 is made up of 15 amino acids. V gave up 8 bases and J gave up 0 bases, with 14 bases separating them. Germline loops: CDR1 SGHRS, CDR2 YFSETQ. CDR3 in DNA: TGCGCCAGTCAAACAGGACCTCCGAACACCGGGGAGCTGTTTTTT. Translated, it gives CASQTGPPNTGELFF.

This clonotype was seen many times. This chain links TRBV12-3 or TRBV12-4 with TRBJ1-2, with D hard to call. V lost 6 bases and J 2 bases, leaving 10 bases between the germline ends. This CDR3 is built from 13 residues. DNA for the CDR3: TGTGCCAGCAGGGGCGCGGGGAACTATGGCTACACCTTC. Its protein is CASRGAGNYGYTF.

This chain's CDR3 is CASSIRDTHSPSYSNQPQHF. CDR3 in DNA: TGTGCCAGCAGCATACGGGACACGCATTCCCCGAGCTATTCCAATCAGCCCCAGCATTTT. V gene TRBV4-2 combines with J gene TRBJ1-5, with a possible D match to TRBD1 (6 bases). CDR3 length: 20 amino acids. The V end was cut by 5 bases, the J end by 3 bases, with 29 bases between. Germline CDR1 and CDR2: LGHNA and YNFKEQ.

V and J are TRBV12-3 or TRBV12-4 and TRBJ2-5; D is perhaps TRBD1 (6 bases). The CDR3 sequence is 12 residues long. V was trimmed by 6 bases and J by 4 bases, leaving 9 bases between them. The DNA for the CDR3 is TGTGCCAGCAGCCAGGGGCCAGAGACCCAGTACTTC. Protein: CASSQGPETQYF.

This clonotype was observed a few times. V gene TRBV5-1 combines with J gene TRBJ1-3; TRBD1 matches at 7 bases. V lost 3 bases to trimming and J lost 0 bases; unmatched junction nucleotides: 6. The CDR3 is made up of 16 amino acids. From germline, CDR1 is SGHRS and CDR2 YFSETQ. This CDR3 reads CASSWTGTDSGNTIYF. In nucleotides, the CDR3 is TGCGCCAGCAGCTGGACAGGAACTGACTCTGGAAACACCATATATTTT.

This clonotype was observed a handful of times. V is TRBV20-1 and J is TRBJ2-3, with a weak D call TRBD2 (7 bases). Germline lookup yields CDR1 DFQATT and CDR2 SNEGSKA (reference sequence). The ends were cut back, 0 bases at V and 2 bases at J, with 18 bases in the middle. The CDR3 is 17 amino acids. In DNA, the CDR3 is TGCAGTGCTAGAGAGCCGAGGGGGGGGATTCCCACAGATACGCAGTATTTT. This encodes CSAREPRGGIPTDTQYF.

The chain carries TRBV5-6 and TRBJ2-4; 9 bases are a match to TRBD1. The CDR3 loop spans 16 amino acids. V shed 4 bases, J shed 1 base, and the junction held 6 bases outside the gene matches. Per germline, CDR1 SGHDT and CDR2 YYEEEE. CDR3 loop: CASSPRQGVAKNIQYF. The CDR3 DNA is TGTGCCAGCAGCCCTCGACAGGGGGTTGCCAAAAACATTCAGTACTTC.

The chain links TRBV3-1 to TRBJ2-4; D is possibly TRBD2 (6 bases). The V and J ends lost 0 bases and 6 bases respectively, with 21 bases between them. Germline CDR1 LGHDT, CDR2 YNNKEL (reference sequence). The CDR3 has 18 residues. DNA for the CDR3: TGTGCCAGCAGCCAAGATTCAGTGTCAGCGGCGGGGAGAAACATTCAGTACTTC. Translation gives CASSQDSVSAAGRNIQYF. Full variable domain (remainder filled in from reference TRBV3-1 and TRBJ2-4): DTAVSQTPKYLVTQMGNDKSIKCEQNLGHDTMYWYKQDSKKFLKIMFSYNNKELIINETVPNRFSPKSPDKAHLNLHINSLELGDSAVYFCASSQDSVSAAGRNIQYFGAGTRLSVL.

V is TRBV29-1 and J is TRBJ2-5; 8 nucleotides match TRBD2. CDR3 size: 12 residues. Germline lookup yields CDR1 SQVTM and CDR2 ANQGSEA. CDR3 amino acids: CSGSGGQETQYF. The CDR3 DNA reads as TGCAGTGGGAGCGGGGGCCAAGAGACCCAGTACTTC.

In its sample, this clonotype was seen many times. The chain couples TRBV7-6 to TRBJ1-1; unclear D gene. CDR3 length equals 18 residues. CDR1 is SGHVS and CDR2 is FNYEAQ in the germline V gene. The V and J ends lost 7 bases and 0 bases respectively, with 24 bases between them. The CDR3 spells CASTSTSLVRLMNTEAFF. In DNA, the CDR3 is TGTGCCAGCACATCTACCTCCCTAGTTCGACTAATGAACACTGAAGCTTTCTTT.

This clonotype has more than one count but fewer than ten. The V gene is TRBV7-8, the J gene TRBJ2-7; a possible D gene is TRBD2 (6 bases). V lost 1 base and J 0 bases, leaving 7 bases between the germline ends. Germline CDR1 is SGHVS and CDR2 is FQNEAQ. The length of the CDR3 is 14 residues. CDR3 protein: CASSLGGASYEQYV. CDR3 in DNA: TGTGCCAGCAGCTTAGGCGGGGCCTCCTACGAGCAGTACGTC.

This clonotype occurred many times. The chain joins TRBV6-1 to TRBJ1-5; possible D gene TRBD1, 5 bases. Trimming left V 4 bases short and J 4 bases short, with 8 bases between. Germline CDR1 reads MNHNS; CDR2 reads SASEGT. The CDR3 length is 13 residues. The CDR3 spells CASSGQQNQPQHF. In DNA, the CDR3 is TGTGCCAGCAGTGGACAGCAAAATCAGCCCCAGCATTTT.

The sample holds a few counts of this clonotype. The rearrangement links TRBV6-1 to TRBJ1-3, with 7 nucleotides matching TRBD1. The junction had 6 bases not matched to a gene; V was cut back by 7 bases and J by 0 bases. The CDR3 contains 15 residues. Germline CDR1 reads MNHNS; CDR2 reads SASEGT. DNA for the CDR3: TGTGCCAGCAAAGAGACAGGGAACTCTGGAAACACCATATATTTT. It translates to CASKETGNSGNTIYF.

The chain is built from TRBV3-1 and TRBJ2-2, with a possible D match to TRBD2 (6 bases). The CDR3 sequence is 14 residues long. Germline V lookup: CDR1 LGHDT, CDR2 YNNKEL (reference sequence). Trimming pared 4 bases from V and 8 bases from J, leaving 14 bases between. CDR3 loop: CASSPIGGTGELFF. CDR3 coding DNA: TGTGCCAGCAGCCCAATTGGGGGGACGGGGGAGCTGTTTTTT.

CDR3: CASSLAGEKKQPQHF. DNA for the CDR3: TGTGCCAGCAGCTTGGCCGGGGAAAAGAAACAGCCCCAGCATTTT. The rearrangement uses TRBV5-5 and TRBJ1-5; D ambiguous. This CDR3 has 15 residues. Per germline, CDR1 SGHKS and CDR2 YYEKEE (reference sequence). V shed 0 bases and J shed 7 bases, with 14 bases lying between them.

The CDR3 region is CSARDLSYNEQFF. The CDR3 nucleotides read TGCAGTGCTAGAGATCTCAGTTACAATGAGCAGTTCTTC. The chain recombines TRBV20-1 with TRBJ2-1; D call uncertain. This CDR3 comprises 13 residues. Germline values: CDR1 DFQATT, CDR2 SNEGSKA (reference sequence). Trimming pared 0 bases from V and 4 bases from J, leaving 7 bases between.

This clonotype was observed a handful of times. The CDR3 DNA reads as TGTGCCAGCAGCGCTCCGGGACAGGGCCTATTGAACACTGAAGCTTTCTTT. Amino acid sequence: CASSAPGQGLLNTEAFF. The J gene is TRBJ1-1, the V gene TRBV9, with 9 bases matching TRBD1. CDR1 is SGDLS and CDR2 is YYNGEE in the germline V gene. CDR3 length: 17 amino acids. The junction had 9 bases not matched to a gene; V was cut back by 3 bases and J by 0 bases.